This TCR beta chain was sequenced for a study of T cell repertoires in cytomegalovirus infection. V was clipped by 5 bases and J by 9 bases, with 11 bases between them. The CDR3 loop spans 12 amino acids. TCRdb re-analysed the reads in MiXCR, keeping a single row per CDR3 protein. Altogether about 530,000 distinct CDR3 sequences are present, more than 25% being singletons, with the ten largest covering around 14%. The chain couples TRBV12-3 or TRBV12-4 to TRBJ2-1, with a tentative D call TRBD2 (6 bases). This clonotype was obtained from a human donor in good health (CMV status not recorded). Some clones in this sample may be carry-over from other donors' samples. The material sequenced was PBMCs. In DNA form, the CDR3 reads TGTGCCAGCAGTACTAGGAGGGGTGAGCAGTTCTTC. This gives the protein CASSTRRGEQFF.